This T cell receptor (beta chain) was sequenced in a study of T-cell reconstitution after alpha-beta-depleted transplantation in children. Whole-study findings and limits: Expanded clones from the graft, numbering several hundred, reportedly supplied alpha-beta T cells about two months after transplant.

This clonotype was counted between two and nine times. What it binds is unknown. TCRbeta library construction was performed incorporating unique molecular identifiers. TCRdb re-analysed the PCR reads in MiXCR, keeping a single row per CDR3 protein. The sample records fewer than 500,000 distinct CDR3 sequences, 43% being singletons. The CDR3 contains 12 residues. V was clipped by 1 base and J by 4 bases, with 7 bases between them. CDR1 and CDR2 from the germline V gene are DFQATT and SNEGSKA (reference sequence). This chain connects TRBV20-1 to TRBJ1-2; D uncertain. This TCR came from a girl aged 2-9 years with aplastic anemia, due to receive a stem cell transplant. The sample in question was PBMCs, obtained before TCRalphabeta/CD19-depleted stem cell transplant. This chain's CDR3 is CSARVYPYGYTF. CDR3 in DNA: TGCAGTGCTAGAGTCTACCCCTATGGCTACACCTTC.